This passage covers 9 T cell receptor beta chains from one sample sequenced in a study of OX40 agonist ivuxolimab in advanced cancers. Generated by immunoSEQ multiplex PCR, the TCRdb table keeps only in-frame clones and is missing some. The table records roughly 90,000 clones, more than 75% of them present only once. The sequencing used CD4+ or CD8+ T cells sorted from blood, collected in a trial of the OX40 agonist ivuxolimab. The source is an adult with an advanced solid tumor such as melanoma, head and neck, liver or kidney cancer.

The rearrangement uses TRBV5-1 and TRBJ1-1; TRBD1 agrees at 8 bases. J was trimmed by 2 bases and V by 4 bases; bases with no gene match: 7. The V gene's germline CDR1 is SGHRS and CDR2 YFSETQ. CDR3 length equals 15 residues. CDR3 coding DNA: TGCGCCAGCAGCGTGGCGGGACAGGTAAACACTGAAGCTTTCTTT. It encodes CASSVAGQVNTEAFF.

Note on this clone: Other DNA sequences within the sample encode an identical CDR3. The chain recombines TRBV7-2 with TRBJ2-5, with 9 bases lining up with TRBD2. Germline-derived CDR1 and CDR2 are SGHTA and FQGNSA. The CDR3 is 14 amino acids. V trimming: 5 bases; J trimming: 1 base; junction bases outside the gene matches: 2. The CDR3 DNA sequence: TGTGCCAGCAGCCGCGGGGGGGCCCAAGAGACCCAGTACTTC. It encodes CASSRGGAQETQYF.

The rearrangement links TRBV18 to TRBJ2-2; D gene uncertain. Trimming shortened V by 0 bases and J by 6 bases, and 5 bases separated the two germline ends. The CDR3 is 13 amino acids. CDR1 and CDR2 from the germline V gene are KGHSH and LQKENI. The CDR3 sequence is CASSPPSSGELFF. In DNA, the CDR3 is TGTGCCAGCTCACCACCAAGTTCCGGGGAGCTGTTTTTT.

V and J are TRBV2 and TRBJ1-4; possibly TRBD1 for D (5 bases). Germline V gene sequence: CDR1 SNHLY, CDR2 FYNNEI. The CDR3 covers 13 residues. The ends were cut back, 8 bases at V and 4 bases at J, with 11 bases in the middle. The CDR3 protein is CASGDGRNEKLFF. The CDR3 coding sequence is TGTGCCAGCGGGGACGGCCGTAATGAAAAACTGTTTTTT.

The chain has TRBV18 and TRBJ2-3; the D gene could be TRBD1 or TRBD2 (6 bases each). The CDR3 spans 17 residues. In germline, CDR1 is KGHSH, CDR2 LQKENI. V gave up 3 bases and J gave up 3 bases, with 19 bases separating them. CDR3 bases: TGTGCCAGCTCACCTACACCGAACAGGGAGGTGACAGATACGCAGTATTTT. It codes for CASSPTPNREVTDTQYF.

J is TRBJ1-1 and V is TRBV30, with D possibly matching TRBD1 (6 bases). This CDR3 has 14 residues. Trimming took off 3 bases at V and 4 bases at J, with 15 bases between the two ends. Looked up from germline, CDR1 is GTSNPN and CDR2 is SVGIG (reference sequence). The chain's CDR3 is CAWSLQGSGTEAFF. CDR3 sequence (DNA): TGTGCCTGGAGCCTACAGGGCAGCGGCACTGAAGCTTTCTTT.

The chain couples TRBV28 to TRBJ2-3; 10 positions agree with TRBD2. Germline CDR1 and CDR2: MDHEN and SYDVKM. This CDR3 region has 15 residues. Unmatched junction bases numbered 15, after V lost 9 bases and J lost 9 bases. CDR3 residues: CARPGLAQEVSTQYF. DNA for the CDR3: TGTGCCAGACCGGGACTAGCGCAAGAGGTGAGCACGCAGTATTTT.

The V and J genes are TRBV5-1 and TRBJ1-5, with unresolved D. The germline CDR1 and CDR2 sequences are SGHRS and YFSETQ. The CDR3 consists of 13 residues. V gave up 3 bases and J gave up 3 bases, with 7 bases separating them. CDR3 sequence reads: CASSSTYNQPQHF. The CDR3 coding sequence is TGCGCCAGCAGCTCTACCTACAATCAGCCCCAGCATTTT.

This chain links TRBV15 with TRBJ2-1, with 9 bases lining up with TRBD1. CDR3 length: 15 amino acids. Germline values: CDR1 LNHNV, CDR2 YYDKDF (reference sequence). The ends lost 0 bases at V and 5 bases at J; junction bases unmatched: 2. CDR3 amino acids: CATSREGQGNNEQFF. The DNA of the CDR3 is TGTGCCACCAGCAGAGAGGGACAGGGCAACAATGAGCAGTTCTTC.